The 32 T cell receptor beta chains in this list originate from one sample, sequenced in a study of blood T cell repertoires in COVID-19. Profiling relied on immunoSEQ multiplex PCR, and the TCRdb table lists in-frame clones only, not all of them. The sample lists about 170,000 clones, more than 65% seen once, with about 10% in the top ten. The sequencing sample was made of peripheral blood. These receptors all come from a woman of 80 years or more with active or convalescent COVID-19.

The rearrangement links TRBV28 to TRBJ1-5; 8 bases match TRBD1. Looked up from germline, CDR1 is MDHEN and CDR2 is SYDVKM. This CDR3 has 13 amino acids. With V trimmed by 6 bases and J by 6 bases, 4 bases remained unmatched. For the CDR3, the DNA is TGTGCCAGCAGGATGGACAGGGTTCAGCCCCAGCATTTT. The encoded protein is CASRMDRVQPQHF.

The V call is TRBV30, the J call TRBJ1-2, with D perhaps matching TRBD1 (6 bases). Per the germline V gene, CDR1 is GTSNPN and CDR2 is SVGIG (reference sequence). This CDR3 has 13 residues. Trimming pared 3 bases from V and 8 bases from J, leaving 16 bases between. The CDR3 sequence: CAWRGNRASGYTF. In DNA form, the CDR3 reads TGTGCCTGGAGAGGGAACAGGGCTTCGGGCTACACCTTC.

This clone occurred many times. The V gene is TRBV19, the J gene TRBJ2-5; possible D gene TRBD2, 5 bases. Germline V gene data show CDR1 as LNHDA and CDR2 as SQIVND (reference sequence). This CDR3 has 13 amino acids. The V end lost 3 bases, the J end lost 5 bases, and 10 bases lay between the germline ends. The CDR3 DNA is TGTGCCAGTAGTATGGACCGGGGTGAGACCCAGTACTTC. Its protein is CASSMDRGETQYF.

This sequence joins TRBV7-3 and TRBJ1-6, with D unclear. The CDR3 sequence is 15 residues long. Trimming removed 5 bases at V and 10 bases at J, with 18 bases between. The germline CDR1 and CDR2 sequences are SGHTA and FQGTGA. The DNA for the CDR3 is TGTGCCAGCAGCCTATACAAAGACCAGGAATCACCCCTCCACTTT. Its translation is CASSLYKDQESPLHF.

The chain links TRBV19 to TRBJ1-1; no firm D call. This CDR3 is 14 amino acids long. Germline V lookup: CDR1 LNHDA, CDR2 SQIVND (reference sequence). V lost 3 bases and J 4 bases, leaving 12 bases between the germline ends. This CDR3 is CASSITAGSTEAFF. For the CDR3, the DNA is TGTGCCAGTAGTATCACGGCGGGGTCCACTGAAGCTTTCTTT.

This rearrangement joins TRBV30 to TRBJ1-5, with 8 positions matching TRBD1. Germline trimming cut 5 bases from V and 0 bases from J; bases unmatched to any gene: 9. The CDR3 has 16 amino acids. Germline V gives CDR1 GTSNPN, CDR2 SVGIG (reference sequence). The CDR3 nucleotides are TGTGCCTGGGACAGGGGCCCCATACATAGCAATCAGCCCCAGCATTTT. It codes for CAWDRGPIHSNQPQHF. Filled out from reference TRBV30 and TRBJ1-5, the complete variable domain reads SQTIHQWPATLVQPVGSPLSLECTVEGTSNPNLYWYRQAAGRGLQLLFYSVGIGQISSEVPQNLSASRPQDRQFILSSKKLLLSDSGFYLCAWDRGPIHSNQPQHFGDGTRLSIL.

This rearrangement joins TRBV19 to TRBJ1-2, with a possible D match to TRBD1 (5 bases). The V gene lost 3 bases and the J gene lost 2 bases, with 7 bases spanning the gap. From germline, CDR1 is LNHDA and CDR2 SQIVND (reference sequence). There are 13 residues in the CDR3. CDR3 nucleotide sequence: TGTGCCAGTAGTATTCGACAGAACTATGGCTACACCTTC. Protein sequence: CASSIRQNYGYTF.

This chain links TRBV5-1 with TRBJ2-7, with TRBD2 identical over 7 bases. J lost 2 bases, V lost 1 base, and 9 bases had no gene match. Germline assignment: CDR1 SGHRS and CDR2 YFSETQ. This CDR3 has 16 amino acids. The CDR3: CASSLTGGSGAYEQYF. The CDR3 nucleotides are TGCGCCAGCAGCTTGACGGGGGGAAGTGGGGCCTACGAGCAGTACTTC. Looking up the rest from reference TRBV5-1 and TRBJ2-7 gives the full variable domain: KAGVTQTPRYLIKTRGQQVTLSCSPISGHRSVSWYQQTPGQGLQFLFEYFSETQRNKGNFPGRFSGRQFSNSRSEMNVSTLELGDSALYLCASSLTGGSGAYEQYFGPGTRLTVT.

With regard to this clone: Other DNA sequences of this sample code for an identical CDR3. The chain carries TRBV11-1 and TRBJ2-1, with TRBD2 matching 9 bases. Germline-derived CDR1 and CDR2 are SGHAT and FQDESV (reference sequence). The J segment lost 1 base and the V segment lost 3 bases, leaving 4 bases of the junction unmatched. The CDR3 covers 16 residues. CDR3 in amino acids: CASSLELAGSYNEQFF. For the CDR3, the DNA is TGTGCCAGCAGCTTGGAACTAGCGGGTTCCTACAATGAGCAGTTCTTC.

This clone has only one observation. The genes are TRBV24-1 and TRBJ1-5; D possibly corresponds to TRBD1 (5 bases). The CDR3 is made up of 14 amino acids. Germline V gene sequence: CDR1 KGHDR, CDR2 SFDVKD. Trimming left V 3 bases short and J 6 bases short, with 11 bases between. CDR3 in amino acids: CATSDTLRGQPQHF. CDR3 nucleotide sequence: TGTGCCACCAGTGATACCCTAAGGGGTCAGCCCCAGCATTTT.

The rearrangement uses TRBV19 and TRBJ1-2; the match to TRBD1 covers 9 bases. The CDR3 runs to 16 residues. V was pared by 5 bases and J by 2 bases, with 9 bases of the junction left unmatched. Germline lookup yields CDR1 LNHDA and CDR2 SQIVND (reference sequence). The CDR3: CASSFAPGQGNYGYTF. The DNA for the CDR3 is TGTGCCAGTAGTTTTGCACCGGGACAGGGAAACTATGGCTACACCTTC.

This clone was seen once. The chain recombines TRBV5-1 with TRBJ2-3; 10 nucleotides agree with TRBD2. The trim removed 2 bases at V and 3 bases at J, leaving 6 bases unmatched. This CDR3 region has 16 residues. Germline CDR1 is SGHRS and CDR2 is YFSETQ. CDR3: CASSLLLAGKTDTQYF. The DNA for the CDR3 is TGCGCCAGCAGCTTACTACTAGCGGGAAAAACAGATACGCAGTATTTT.

The gene calls are TRBV4-1 and TRBJ2-7, with a possible D match to TRBD1 (6 bases). V was clipped by 0 bases and J by 7 bases, with 16 bases between them. The CDR3 consists of 15 residues. Germline CDR1 MGHRA, CDR2 YSYEKL. The CDR3 protein is CASSQEARGPREQYF. CDR3 coding DNA: TGCGCCAGCAGCCAAGAGGCCAGGGGCCCACGGGAGCAGTACTTC.

The chain couples TRBV5-1 to TRBJ2-6, with D unresolved. V lost 4 bases and J lost 2, with 4 bases in between. Germline assignment: CDR1 SGHRS and CDR2 YFSETQ. This CDR3 region has 13 residues. The CDR3 protein is CASSVTGANVLTF. CDR3 nucleotides: TGCGCCAGCAGCGTTACTGGGGCCAACGTCCTGACTTTC. Supplemented by reference TRBV5-1 and TRBJ2-6, the full variable domain reads KAGVTQTPRYLIKTRGQQVTLSCSPISGHRSVSWYQQTPGQGLQFLFEYFSETQRNKGNFPGRFSGRQFSNSRSEMNVSTLELGDSALYLCASSVTGANVLTFGAGSRLTVL.

This clone was observed once. V usage is TRBV28 and J usage is TRBJ1-6; 7 positions agree with TRBD1. CDR3 length equals 15 residues. The trim removed 6 bases at V and 6 bases at J, leaving 8 bases unmatched. Germline CDR1 is MDHEN and CDR2 is SYDVKM. The CDR3 DNA sequence: TGTGCCAGCAGGGAACAGGGGCTAAGTAATTCACCCCTCCACTTT. Amino acids: CASREQGLSNSPLHF. Variable domain in full (rest from reference TRBV28 and TRBJ1-6): DVKVTQSSRYLVKRTGEKVFLECVQDMDHENMFWYRQDPGLGLRLIYFSYDVKMKEKGDIPEGYSVSREKKERFSLILESASTNQTSMYLCASREQGLSNSPLHFGNGTRLTVT.

This chain uses TRBV24-1 with TRBJ2-1, with TRBD2 identical over 9 bases. This CDR3 comprises 15 residues. Germline CDR1 and CDR2: KGHDR and SFDVKD. The ends lost 5 bases at V and 10 bases at J; junction bases unmatched: 11. The CDR3 nucleotides are TGTGCCACCAGTGGTCCAGCGGGGGGTCGAAGGGAGCAGTTCTTC. As protein: CATSGPAGGRREQFF.

The chain joins TRBV29-1 to TRBJ1-2, with D perhaps TRBD1 (5 bases). CDR1 and CDR2 from the germline V gene are SQVTM and ANQGSEA. The germline V and J ends were trimmed by 0 bases and 10 bases, with 12 bases remaining between them. This CDR3 region has 12 residues. The CDR3 region has the DNA TGCAGCGTTGAAGATTCCAGGGATTCCTACACCTTC. Protein sequence: CSVEDSRDSYTF. Combining the CDR3 with reference TRBV29-1 and TRBJ1-2 gives the whole variable domain SAVISQKPSRDICQRGTSLTIQCQVDSQVTMMFWYRQQPGQSLTLIATANQGSEATYESGFVIDKFPISRPNLTFSTLTVSNMSPEDSSIYLCSVEDSRDSYTFGSGTRLTVV.

J is TRBJ2-7 and V is TRBV28; possibly TRBD2 for D (5 bases). This CDR3 contains 13 residues. V was clipped by 0 bases and J by 6 bases, with 9 bases between them. The germline CDR1 and CDR2 sequences are MDHEN and SYDVKM. The CDR3 coding sequence is TGTGCCAGCAGTTTATGGGGGAGAGGCGAGCAGTACTTC. The encoded protein is CASSLWGRGEQYF.

The chain has TRBV5-6 and TRBJ1-2; D is perhaps TRBD1 (5 bases). There are 15 residues in the CDR3. Germline CDR1 reads SGHDT; CDR2 reads YYEEEE. Trimming removed 0 bases at V and 5 bases at J, with 14 bases between. This chain's CDR3 is CASSLGGREGYGYTF. As DNA, the CDR3 is TGTGCCAGCAGCTTGGGAGGCAGGGAGGGGTATGGCTACACCTTC.

This CDR3 is CASSRSGDYGYTF. CDR3 DNA: TGTGCCAGCAGTCGCTCAGGGGACTATGGCTACACCTTC. The rearrangement joins TRBV6-5 to TRBJ1-2, with D perhaps TRBD1 (6 bases). Germline lookup yields CDR1 MNHEY and CDR2 SVGAGI. CDR3 length: 13 amino acids. V was cut by 5 bases and J by 3 bases, with 10 bases left in between.

This rearrangement joins TRBV6-1 to TRBJ2-1, with 8 bases matching TRBD1. The CDR3 has 16 amino acids. Germline-derived CDR1 and CDR2 are MNHNS and SASEGT. V trimming: 1 base; J trimming: 6 bases; junction bases outside the gene matches: 8. CDR3: CASSEGGYRGFNEQFF. The CDR3 region has the DNA TGTGCCAGCAGTGAAGGGGGATACAGGGGGTTCAATGAGCAGTTCTTC.

This clone was detected only a few times. DNA of the CDR3: TGTGCCAGCAGTCGGGACTCAGCGGTCTACGAGCAGTACTTC. This translates into CASSRDSAVYEQYF. This chain links TRBV2 with TRBJ2-7; a possible D gene is TRBD2 (6 bases). CDR3 size: 14 residues. The germline V gene encodes CDR1 SNHLY and CDR2 FYNNEI. Trimming cost V 5 bases and J 3 bases, with 14 bases left between them.

The chain links TRBV12-2 to TRBJ2-2; the table's D gene call, TRBD1, was not cross checked with the DNA. TRBV12-2 is described as a pseudogene. The CDR3 runs to 15 residues. The CDR3 reads CASRSTLPNTGELFF. In DNA form, the CDR3 reads TGTGCAAGTCGCTCGACATTACCGAACACCGGGGAGCTGTTTTTT.

Here the CDR3 DNA reads TGTGCCAGCAGTGGACCCGACAGGGGCGAGCAGTACTTC. Amino acids: CASSGPDRGEQYF. The rearrangement links TRBV2 to TRBJ2-7; 8 bases are shared with TRBD1. Germline values: CDR1 SNHLY, CDR2 FYNNEI. With V trimmed by 4 bases and J by 6 bases, 5 bases remained unmatched. The CDR3 totals 13 residues.

This chain uses TRBV5-1 with TRBJ2-1; 12 bases agree with TRBD2. V was pared by 6 bases and J by 6 bases, with 7 bases of the junction left unmatched. Germline values: CDR1 SGHRS, CDR2 YFSETQ. CDR3 size: 15 residues. CDR3 coding DNA: TGCGCCAGCACCAGAAGACTAGCGGGAGCCAATGAGCAGTTCTTC. Translation gives CASTRRLAGANEQFF. Filled out from reference TRBV5-1 and TRBJ2-1, the complete variable domain reads KAGVTQTPRYLIKTRGQQVTLSCSPISGHRSVSWYQQTPGQGLQFLFEYFSETQRNKGNFPGRFSGRQFSNSRSEMNVSTLELGDSALYLCASTRRLAGANEQFFGPGTRLTVL.

This clone was found a few times. The V and J genes are TRBV2 and TRBJ1-6; D not resolved. Looked up from germline, CDR1 is SNHLY and CDR2 is FYNNEI. V lost 3 bases to trimming and J lost 6 bases, with 9 bases between them. The CDR3 consists of 14 residues. This chain's CDR3 is CASSELGPNSPLHF. CDR3 DNA: TGTGCCAGCAGTGAGCTTGGCCCTAATTCACCCCTCCACTTT.

The rearrangement uses TRBV19 and TRBJ2-2; 8 nucleotides align to TRBD2. This CDR3 spans 17 amino acids. Germline V gives CDR1 LNHDA, CDR2 SQIVND (reference sequence). V lost 0 bases, J lost 0 bases, and 3 bases stayed unmatched. This chain's CDR3 is CASSIESLAANTGELFF. For the CDR3, the DNA is TGTGCCAGTAGTATAGAGTCACTAGCGGCGAACACCGGGGAGCTGTTTTTT. Full variable domain (missing parts from reference TRBV19 and TRBJ2-2): DGGITQSPKYLFRKEGQNVTLSCEQNLNHDAMYWYRQDPGQGLRLIYYSQIVNDFQKGDIAEGYSVSREKKESFPLTVTSAQKNPTAFYLCASSIESLAANTGELFFGEGSRLTVL.

Here the CDR3 DNA reads TGTGCCAGCAGCTTCCCGGGAACCCCGTCGGGCTACACCTTC. It yields the protein CASSFPGTPSGYTF. This sequence joins TRBV7-9 and TRBJ1-2; D unresolved. CDR3 length: 14 amino acids. V lost 3 bases to trimming and J lost 8 bases, with 16 bases between them. CDR1 SEHNR and CDR2 FQNEAQ come from the germline V gene (reference sequence).

J is TRBJ1-1 and V is TRBV28, with a possible D match to TRBD1 (6 bases). Per germline, CDR1 MDHEN and CDR2 SYDVKM. The CDR3 totals 16 residues. V lost 6 bases, J lost 4 bases, and 21 bases lay in between. The DNA of the CDR3 is TGTGCCAGCAGCCCCCGGGTGGGGGCTGGAGGCACTGAAGCTTTCTTT. The encoded protein is CASSPRVGAGGTEAFF.

The chain has TRBV5-4 and TRBJ1-1, with TRBD1 matching 7 bases. The V segment lost 2 bases and the J segment 1 base; nucleotides outside the gene matches: 5. Per the germline V gene, CDR1 is SGHNT and CDR2 is YYREEE (reference sequence). The CDR3 runs 15 residues. CDR3 DNA sequence: TGTGCCAGCAGCTTCAACAGGGGATCGAACACTGAAGCTTTCTTT. The encoded protein is CASSFNRGSNTEAFF.

This chain joins TRBV7-2 and TRBJ2-3; TRBD1 matches 7 bases. The germline V gene encodes CDR1 SGHTA and CDR2 FQGNSA. V was clipped by 1 base and J by 11 bases; unmatched bases: 3. The CDR3 runs to 12 residues. The CDR3 here is CASSLGGTEQYF. CDR3 nucleotide sequence: TGTGCCAGCAGCTTAGGTGGGACAGAGCAGTATTTT. Full variable domain (missing parts from reference TRBV7-2 and TRBJ2-3): GAGVSQSPSNKVTEKGKDVELRCDPISGHTALYWYRQSLGQGLEFLIYFQGNSAPDKSGLPSDRFSAERTGGSVSTLTIQRTQQEDSAVYLCASSLGGTEQYFGPGTRLTVL.

This rearrangement joins TRBV9 to TRBJ2-7; 7 bases align to TRBD2. The length of the CDR3 is 15 residues. V dropped 4 bases and J dropped 2; count of bases not matched to a gene: 9. Germline V gene sequence: CDR1 SGDLS, CDR2 YYNGEE. This chain's CDR3 is CASSISSGTAYEQYF. CDR3 coding DNA: TGTGCCAGCAGCATTTCTAGCGGAACCGCCTACGAGCAGTACTTC. The complete variable domain, with remaining parts taken from reference TRBV9 and TRBJ2-7, reads DSGVTQTPKHLITATGQRVTLRCSPRSGDLSVYWYQQSLDQGLQFLIQYYNGEERAKGNILERFSAQQFPDLHSELNLSSLELGDSALYFCASSISSGTAYEQYFGPGTRLTVT.